This T cell receptor (beta chain) is drawn from a study of early T cells in non-severe SARS-CoV-2 infection. TCRdb re-derived calls from the 5' RACE reads in MiXCR, one entry per CDR3 protein. The sample consists of 25,000 to 30,000 distinct CDR3 sequences, about 4% of them appearing once. This clonotype was seen at least ten times. The CDR3 consists of 15 residues. Source material: whole blood. This receptor was taken from an adult who was a healthcare worker with PCR-confirmed SARS-CoV-2 infection or an uninfected control (not recorded which). This chain connects TRBV21-1 to TRBJ1-5; the table's D call, TRBD1, was not checked against the DNA. TRBV21-1 counts as a pseudogene. DNA for the CDR3: TGTGCCAGCAGCCGTTTCCTCGGGGGCGATCAGCCCCAGCATTTT. Its translation is CASSRFLGGDQPQHF.